The clone carrying this T cell receptor beta chain has a handful of counts. A clone one base away is much larger, so this may be a read error. The CDR3 contains 16 residues. V lost 6 bases, J lost 4 bases, and 14 bases stayed unmatched. This sample was included in a study of T cells in Graves' hyperthyroidism and ophthalmopathy. Across the whole study: Peripheral blood collection took place at initial diagnosis, before any treatment.

Template material for amplifying TCR beta CDR3 regions consisted of RNA transcripts. When the TCR CDR3 underwent first-round RT-PCR, the HTBI primer set was used. TCRdb called the multiplex PCR reads again in MiXCR, with one record for every CDR3 protein. The sample has some 350,000 distinct CDR3 sequences; roughly 15% are singletons. Sequencing input: blood. The origin of this receptor is a woman in her 40s with Graves' ophthalmopathy. V is TRBV12-3 or TRBV12-4 and J is TRBJ1-1, with 7 bases aligning to TRBD1. The CDR3 spells CASRENRDSPPTEAFF. In nucleotides, the CDR3 is TGTGCCAGCAGAGAGAACCGGGACAGCCCCCCCACTGAAGCTTTCTTT.